The 32 T cell receptor beta chains reported below all come from one sample, sequenced in a study of T cells in Graves' hyperthyroidism and ophthalmopathy. RNA transcripts yielded amplified TCR beta CDR3 regions. When the TCR CDR3 underwent first-round RT-PCR, the HTBI primer set was used. TCRdb analysed the multiplex PCR reads with MiXCR anew, one entry per CDR3 protein. This sample has about 740,000 distinct CDR3 sequences, with around 13% found just once. Sequencing was done on a sample of blood. The receptors here all came from a woman between 18 and 29 years old with Graves' hyperthyroidism.

The rearrangement uses TRBV30 and TRBJ2-7; TRBD1 matches 9 bases. The CDR3 runs 14 residues. The germline CDR1 and CDR2 sequences are GTSNPN and SVGIG (reference sequence). V shed 0 bases and J 7 bases; nucleotides not matched to a gene: 7. The CDR3 DNA reads TGTGCCTGGAGTGTACAGGGGGCAACGGGGGAGCAGTACTTC. Translating it yields CAWSVQGATGEQYF.

The J gene is TRBJ2-3, the V gene TRBV30, with 12 bases fitting TRBD2. Trimming took 3 bases from V and 8 from J; bases not matched to a gene: 6. Germline V gene sequence: CDR1 GTSNPN, CDR2 SVGIG (reference sequence). CDR3 length: 14 amino acids. DNA for the CDR3: TGTGCCTGGAGGTGGACTAGCGGGGACCCTACGCAGTATTTT. Protein: CAWRWTSGDPTQYF.

About this clonotype itself: An end of the junction does not agree with germline; a read error may underlie this. The J gene is TRBJ2-2, the V gene TRBV6-2 or TRBV6-3; TRBD2 is a possible D gene (6 bases). Germline values: CDR1 MNHEY, CDR2 SVGEGT. The CDR3 is 15 residues long. This CDR3 is CASSYGGSPTGELLF. The DNA for the CDR3 is TGTGCCAGCAGTTACGGAGGGAGCCCCACCGGGGAGCTGCTTTTT.

This clonotype has a count of ten or more. This chain joins TRBV19 and TRBJ1-2; D unresolved. V lost 3 bases, J lost 6 bases, and 17 bases lay in between. Germline V gives CDR1 LNHDA, CDR2 SQIVND (reference sequence). The CDR3 is 15 amino acids. CDR3 residues: CASSIFYSSEDGYTF. The CDR3 coding sequence is TGTGCCAGTAGTATTTTCTATTCGTCAGAAGATGGCTACACCTTC.

The chain is built from TRBV12-3 or TRBV12-4 and TRBJ2-1; maybe TRBD1 (5 bases). V was pared by 1 base and J by 6 bases, with 10 bases between. This CDR3 has 14 residues. CDR3 coding DNA: TGTGCCAGCAGTTTAGGGTCAGGGTCCAATGAGCAGTTCTTC. Its translation is CASSLGSGSNEQFF.

This clonotype was observed at least ten times. This sequence joins TRBV6-1 and TRBJ2-2, with 8 bases aligning to TRBD2. Unmatched junction bases numbered 9, after V lost 5 bases and J lost 4 bases. Germline V gene lookup returns CDR1 MNHNS and CDR2 SASEGT. The CDR3 extends over 16 amino acids. The CDR3 spells CASSSVSGMITGELFF. The DNA for the CDR3 is TGTGCCAGCAGTTCTGTTAGCGGGATGATCACCGGGGAGCTGTTTTTT.

This clonotype showed up many times. The chain combines TRBV7-9 with TRBJ2-1; 14 bases align to TRBD2. The germline gives CDR1 SEHNR, CDR2 FQNEAQ (reference sequence). The CDR3 runs to 18 residues. After removal of 3 bases from V and 3 bases from J, the junction contained 7 bases not matched to a gene. The CDR3 here is CASSFEGLAGVVYNEQFF. CDR3 coding DNA: TGTGCCAGCAGCTTCGAGGGACTAGCGGGAGTGGTCTACAATGAGCAGTTCTTC.

In its sample, this clonotype was seen a few times. The V gene is TRBV5-1, the J gene TRBJ1-1; 9 positions agree with TRBD1. The CDR3 spans 16 residues. Trimming cost V 1 base and J 0 bases; bases outside gene matches: 4. CDR1 SGHRS and CDR2 YFSETQ come from the germline V gene. The CDR3 protein is CASSLITGGLNTEAFF. The CDR3 DNA follows: TGCGCCAGCAGCTTGATCACAGGGGGCTTGAACACTGAAGCTTTCTTT.

This clonotype was picked up many times. The J gene is TRBJ2-7, the V gene TRBV11-2, with D perhaps matching TRBD1 (5 bases). Trimming took 6 bases from V and 0 from J, leaving 18 bases between them. From germline, CDR1 is SGHAT and CDR2 FQNNGV. CDR3 length: 16 amino acids. The CDR3 nucleotides are TGTGCCAGCAGATCGAGCGCAGGGATGGGCTCCTACGAGCAGTACTTC. The encoded protein is CASRSSAGMGSYEQYF. The variable domain in full, completed from reference TRBV11-2 and TRBJ2-7, reads EAGVAQSPRYKIIEKRQSVAFWCNPISGHATLYWYQQILGQGPKLLIQFQNNGVVDDSQLPKDRFSAERLKGVDSTLKIQPAKLEDSAVYLCASRSSAGMGSYEQYFGPGTRLTVT.

Of note for this clonotype: Just one base apart from a much larger clone, this may be a read error. The CDR3 loop reads CAWSVPPMNTGAFF. CDR3 DNA: TGTGCCTGGAGTGTACCTCCTATGAACACTGGAGCTTTCTTT. The chain is built from TRBV30 and TRBJ1-1, with unresolved D. The CDR3 extends over 14 amino acids. The germline V gene has CDR1 GTSNPN and CDR2 SVGIG (reference sequence).

This clonotype was seen once. It may be a read error: a sequence one base away is much more abundant. The chain is built from TRBV5-1 and TRBJ2-3; D unresolved. The CDR3 is 15 residues long. V dropped 3 bases and J dropped 0 bases, with 11 bases sitting between them. Germline loops: CDR1 SGHRS, CDR2 YFSETQ. The CDR3 is CASSSKPTSTDTQYF. In DNA, the CDR3 is TGCGCCAGCAGCTCCAAACCTACTAGCACAGATACGCAGTATTTT.

This clonotype has ten or more counts. This sequence joins TRBV5-1 and TRBJ1-1, with 8 bases aligning to TRBD1. The CDR3 is 14 amino acids. CDR1 SGHRS and CDR2 YFSETQ come from the germline V gene. Trimming took 4 bases from V and 8 from J; bases not matched to a gene: 10. The DNA for the CDR3 is TGCGCCAGCAGCGAATCGGACAGGGTTGCCGAAGCTTTCTTT. This codes for CASSESDRVAEAFF.

This clonotype was counted at least ten times. The chain combines TRBV7-9 with TRBJ1-4; 7 bases map to TRBD1. The germline V gene has CDR1 SEHNR and CDR2 FQNEAQ (reference sequence). The CDR3 has 16 residues. The trim removed 1 base at V and 3 bases at J, leaving 5 bases unmatched. This CDR3 is CASSLGDSGSNEKLFF. Written as DNA, the CDR3 is TGTGCCAGCAGCTTAGGGGACAGCGGATCTAATGAAAAACTGTTTTTT.

V gene TRBV14 combines with J gene TRBJ2-2, with D possibly being TRBD2 (5 bases). Deletions cut 3 bases from V and 0 bases from J, with 8 bases between. Germline lookup yields CDR1 SGHDN and CDR2 FVKESK. The CDR3 consists of 15 residues. The CDR3 loop reads CASSQDSANTGELFF. Written as DNA, the CDR3 is TGTGCCAGCAGCCAGGACTCCGCGAACACCGGGGAGCTGTTTTTT. Full variable domain (missing parts from reference TRBV14 and TRBJ2-2): EAGVTQFPSHSVIEKGQTVTLRCDPISGHDNLYWYRRVMGKEIKFLLHFVKESKQDESGMPNNRFLAERTGGTYSTLKVQPAELEDSGVYFCASSQDSANTGELFFGEGSRLTVL.

This clonotype was found many times. The chain uses TRBV2 and TRBJ2-5; D not resolved. Germline V lookup: CDR1 SNHLY, CDR2 FYNNEI. The V gene lost 6 bases and the J gene lost 0 bases, with 5 bases spanning the gap. This CDR3 has 12 amino acids. CDR3: CASRGDQETQYF. The CDR3, as DNA: TGTGCCAGCAGGGGCGACCAAGAGACCCAGTACTTC.

This sequence joins TRBV11-3 and TRBJ1-3; D is ambiguous. This CDR3 region has 14 residues. Germline V gives CDR1 SGHNT, CDR2 YENEEA. The ends were cut back, 2 bases at V and 3 bases at J, with 8 bases in the middle. The CDR3 bases are TGTGCCAGCAGCTTACCGTACAGTGGAAACACCATATATTTT. Amino acids: CASSLPYSGNTIYF.

The chain couples TRBV29-1 to TRBJ1-1; unclear D gene. This CDR3 comprises 12 residues. Trimming pared 0 bases from V and 9 bases from J, leaving 11 bases between. Germline loops: CDR1 SQVTM, CDR2 ANQGSEA. The CDR3 region has the DNA TGCAGCGTTGAAGATCGTGGCAGCAAAGCTTTCTTT. Encoded protein: CSVEDRGSKAFF.

This clonotype has ten or more counts. This chain connects TRBV6-1 to TRBJ2-5, with TRBD2 matching over 12 bases. With 5 bases clipped from V and 11 bases from J, the junction kept 12 bases outside the gene matches. Per the germline V gene, CDR1 is MNHNS and CDR2 is SASEGT. This CDR3 has 15 residues. CDR3 sequence (DNA): TGTGCCAGCAGTTCGTCGACTAGCGGGAGAGGAGGACAGTACTTC. It yields the protein CASSSSTSGRGGQYF.

This clonotype was found many times. CDR3 DNA sequence: TGTGCCAGCAGCCAAGGGACAGTCTATAATTCACCCCTCCACTTT. As protein: CASSQGTVYNSPLHF. The chain joins TRBV5-8 to TRBJ1-6; 7 bases map to TRBD1. CDR1 and CDR2 (germline): SGHTS, YDEGEE. The CDR3 is 15 residues long. The trim removed 4 bases at V and 3 bases at J, leaving 4 bases unmatched.

This clonotype was seen ten or more times. The rearrangement uses TRBV13 and TRBJ2-5; 7 bases are shared with TRBD1. CDR1 is PRHDT, CDR2 FYEKMQ, per germline (reference sequence). The CDR3 is made up of 15 amino acids. The junction had 9 bases not matched to a gene; V was cut back by 3 bases and J by 5 bases. Here the CDR3 DNA reads TGTGCCAGCAGCTTGAGGGGGCAGGGGTGGGAGACCCAGTACTTC. It encodes CASSLRGQGWETQYF.

The sample holds many counts of this clonotype. V is TRBV7-9 and J is TRBJ1-1; D uncertain. CDR1 is SEHNR, CDR2 FQNEAQ, per germline (reference sequence). The CDR3 length is 12 residues. V dropped 1 base and J dropped 6 bases, with 6 bases sitting between them. CDR3 protein: CASSLGYAEAFF. In nucleotides, the CDR3 is TGTGCCAGCAGCTTAGGATACGCTGAAGCTTTCTTT.

This clonotype was recorded many times. V usage is TRBV6-2 or TRBV6-3 and J usage is TRBJ1-1; no clear D. The germline gives CDR1 MNHEY, CDR2 SVGEGT. The ends were cut back, 6 bases at V and 3 bases at J, with 11 bases in the middle. The CDR3 contains 13 residues. CDR3 sequence: CASRNRPYTEAFF. The CDR3 DNA sequence: TGTGCCAGCAGAAACCGGCCCTACACTGAAGCTTTCTTT.

In this sample, this clonotype turned up a few times. V and J are TRBV20-1 and TRBJ1-2; D gene unclear. V was clipped by 0 bases and J by 8 bases, with 7 bases between them. The CDR3 is 11 amino acids. Germline V lookup: CDR1 DFQATT, CDR2 SNEGSKA (reference sequence). CDR3 sequence: CSARDSPGYTF. The DNA of the CDR3 is TGCAGTGCTAGAGATTCACCGGGCTACACCTTC.

This clonotype was seen many times. The J gene is TRBJ2-7, the V gene TRBV28; 13 bases match TRBD2. Germline CDR1 and CDR2: MDHEN and SYDVKM. This CDR3 contains 17 residues. Trimming removed 3 bases from V and 7 bases from J; junction bases left unmatched: 12. CDR3 amino acids: CASSFGGTSGGGMEQYF. CDR3 coding DNA: TGTGCCAGCAGTTTTGGGGGAACTAGCGGGGGGGGGATGGAGCAGTACTTC.

In this sample, this clonotype turned up many times. The rearrangement joins TRBV20-1 to TRBJ2-5, with TRBD2 as a possible D gene (6 bases). CDR3 length: 17 residues. The V gene lost 0 bases and the J gene lost 7 bases, with 24 bases spanning the gap. CDR1 and CDR2 (germline): DFQATT, SNEGSKA (reference sequence). CDR3 sequence (DNA): TGCAGTGCTAGAGAGGGAAGCGGGCGTAGGACCTCAGGGACCCAGTACTTC. Protein sequence: CSAREGSGRRTSGTQYF.

The V and J genes are TRBV4-3 and TRBJ2-1; D may be TRBD1 (6 bases). The CDR3 is made up of 16 amino acids. The germline V gene encodes CDR1 LGHNA and CDR2 YSLEER. The V end was cut by 1 base, the J end by 2 bases, with 12 bases between. In DNA form, the CDR3 reads TGCGCCAGCAGCCAAGTACAGGGAGTCGCCTACAATGAGCAGTTCTTC. It encodes CASSQVQGVAYNEQFF.

In its sample, this clonotype was seen many times. The V gene is TRBV11-3, the J gene TRBJ1-1, with 7 bases matching TRBD1. The germline V gene has CDR1 SGHNT and CDR2 YENEEA. This CDR3 has 13 amino acids. J lost 4 bases, V lost 4 bases, and 3 bases had no gene match. The CDR3 DNA reads TGTGCCAGCAGCTCCGGGACAGTCACTGAAGCTTTCTTT. Translated, it gives CASSSGTVTEAFF.

The chain uses TRBV19 and TRBJ2-6; D possibly corresponds to TRBD2 (5 bases). CDR3 length equals 15 residues. Germline assignment: CDR1 LNHDA and CDR2 SQIVND (reference sequence). Trimming removed 5 bases from V and 2 bases from J, with 10 bases in between. The CDR3 sequence: CASSSGRAGANVLTF. CDR3 sequence (DNA): TGTGCCAGTAGTTCGGGAAGGGCTGGGGCCAACGTCCTGACTTTC.

This clonotype was observed a few times. V usage is TRBV12-3 or TRBV12-4 and J usage is TRBJ2-2; TRBD2 agrees at 7 bases. With 7 bases clipped from V and 6 bases from J, the junction kept 26 bases outside the gene matches. This CDR3 contains 20 residues. The CDR3 DNA reads TGTGCCAGCAATTTTGGTTGGATGTGGGGGAGGGCCGCAGGATCCGGGGAGCTGTTTTTT. As protein: CASNFGWMWGRAAGSGELFF.

This clonotype has more than one count but fewer than ten. The V call is TRBV4-1, the J call TRBJ2-7; D is unclear. Trimming took 3 bases from V and 2 from J, leaving 14 bases between them. Germline CDR1 and CDR2: MGHRA and YSYEKL. The CDR3 has 15 amino acids. CDR3 residues: CASSQPGRKTYEQYF. The DNA for the CDR3 is TGCGCCAGCAGCCAGCCAGGACGGAAGACCTACGAGCAGTACTTC.

The chain joins TRBV28 to TRBJ2-1, with TRBD2 matching 14 bases. The ends lost 3 bases at V and 9 bases at J; junction bases unmatched: 13. The germline V gene has CDR1 MDHEN and CDR2 SYDVKM. CDR3 length: 18 amino acids. The CDR3: CASSFQKSGLAGGSEQFF. The CDR3 nucleotides read TGTGCCAGCAGTTTCCAAAAGTCCGGACTAGCGGGAGGCTCTGAGCAGTTCTTC.

This clonotype was counted ten times or more. V and J are TRBV13 and TRBJ2-1; perhaps D is TRBD1 or TRBD2 (6 bases each). V shed 6 bases and J shed 0 bases, with 18 bases lying between them. The CDR3 is 17 residues long. Germline-derived CDR1 and CDR2 are PRHDT and FYEKMQ (reference sequence). For the CDR3, the DNA is TGTGCCAGCAGTTTCGGGGGCGCCCTGAGCTCCTACAATGAGCAGTTCTTC. Translating it yields CASSFGGALSSYNEQFF. The whole variable domain, filled in from reference TRBV13 and TRBJ2-1, reads AAGVIQSPRHLIKEKRETATLKCYPIPRHDTVYWYQQGPGQDPQFLISFYEKMQSDKGSIPDRFSAQQFSDYHSELNMSSLELGDSALYFCASSFGGALSSYNEQFFGPGTRLTVL.